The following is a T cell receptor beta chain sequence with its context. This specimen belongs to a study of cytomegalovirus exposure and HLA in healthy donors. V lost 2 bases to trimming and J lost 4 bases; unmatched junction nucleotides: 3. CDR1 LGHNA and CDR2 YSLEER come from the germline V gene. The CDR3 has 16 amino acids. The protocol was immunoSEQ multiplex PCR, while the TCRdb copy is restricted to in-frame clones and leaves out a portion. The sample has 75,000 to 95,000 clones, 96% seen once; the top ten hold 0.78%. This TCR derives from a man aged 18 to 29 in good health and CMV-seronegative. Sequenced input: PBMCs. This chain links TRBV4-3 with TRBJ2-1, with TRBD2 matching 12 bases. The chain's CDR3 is CASSQTLAGGYNEQFF. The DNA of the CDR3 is TGCGCCAGCAGCCAAACACTAGCGGGAGGTTACAATGAGCAGTTCTTC.